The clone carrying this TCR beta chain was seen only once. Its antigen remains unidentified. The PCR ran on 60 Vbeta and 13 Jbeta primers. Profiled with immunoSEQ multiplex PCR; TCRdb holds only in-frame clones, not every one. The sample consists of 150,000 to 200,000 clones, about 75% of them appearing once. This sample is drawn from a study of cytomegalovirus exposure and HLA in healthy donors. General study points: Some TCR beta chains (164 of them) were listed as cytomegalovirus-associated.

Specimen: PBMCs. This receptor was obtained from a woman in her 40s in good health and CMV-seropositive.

This CDR3 is CASRADRGTYEQYF. The CDR3 nucleotides read TGTGCCAGCAGAGCGGACAGGGGGACCTACGAGCAGTACTTC. The rearrangement uses TRBV6-1 and TRBJ2-7; TRBD1 aligns across 10 bases. The CDR3 consists of 14 residues. V gave up 6 bases and J gave up 2 bases; unmatched junction bases: 4. CDR1 MNHNS and CDR2 SASEGT come from the germline V gene.